The present entry profiles one T cell receptor (beta chain) with its context. Its antigen remains unidentified. The PCR ran on 60 Vbeta and 13 Jbeta primers. TCRdb keeps only in-frame clones here, not all; method: immunoSEQ multiplex PCR. This table has 150,000 to 200,000 clones, approximately 67% appearing once. This specimen belongs to a study of cytomegalovirus exposure and HLA in healthy donors. Study summary: An earlier analysis identified some 110 million unique TCR beta sequences in approximately 190 million T cells. Whole-study results and caveats: Most TCR sequences were seen very rarely across donors, but some public TCRs occurred in many.

The length of the CDR3 is 18 residues. CDR1 is SEHNR, CDR2 FQNEAQ, per germline (reference sequence). With 6 bases clipped from V and 4 bases from J, the junction kept 18 bases outside the gene matches. The rearrangement links TRBV7-9 to TRBJ1-2; 9 positions agree with TRBD1. Sample: PBMCs. The TCR was taken from a man aged 40-50 years in good health and CMV-seronegative. CDR3 sequence (DNA): TGTGCCAGCAGACCGACAGGGGGATCAGTCGGGTCTAGCTATGGCTACACCTTC. It encodes CASRPTGGSVGSSYGYTF. The full variable domain, with the rest looked up from reference TRBV7-9 and TRBJ1-2, is DTGVSQNPRHKITKRGQNVTFRCDPISEHNRLYWYRQTLGQGPEFLTYFQNEAQLEKSRLLSDRFSAERPKGSFSTLEIQRTEQGDSAMYLCASRPTGGSVGSSYGYTFGSGTRLTVV.